Listed below are T cell receptor beta chains from one sample, sequenced in a study of blood T cell repertoires in COVID-19. Measured with immunoSEQ multiplex PCR; TCRdb has only the in-frame clones, and not every one. The repertoire has over 200,000 clones, approximately 90% of them found once; the top ten carry approximately 12%. What was sequenced was peripheral blood. The receptor source for this set is a woman aged 18-29 years who had recovered from COVID-19. Both conserved end residues are part of each CDR3. The D gene is left open where the match is weak. Some rows have no size entry. The others give once, few or many, or a class for an expanded clone.

j_gene,abundance,v_gene,len,d_gene,CDR3nt,CDR3aa
TRBJ2-1,-,TRBV11-3,17,-,TGTGCCAGCAGCTTACGAGCGGGCAACCCGGCGCTTAGTGAGCAGTTCTTC,CASSLRAGNPALSEQFF
TRBJ2-2,-,TRBV6-5,14,-,TGTGCCAGCAGTTTCCAGCGGTCTCCCGGGGAGCTGTTTTTT,CASSFQRSPGELFF
TRBJ2-1,-,TRBV19,12,-,TGTGCCAGTAGTCCTAGCGTAGATGAGCAGTTCTTC,CASSPSVDEQFF
TRBJ1-1,-,TRBV4-1,16,-,TGCGCCAGCAGCCAAGATTCGTATAGTTTAAACACTGAAGCTTTCTTT,CASSQDSYSLNTEAFF
TRBJ1-4,-,TRBV30,15,-,TGTGCCTGGAGTGTTTTGGGGCATTCCAATGAAAAACTGTTTTTT,CAWSVLGHSNEKLFF
TRBJ2-7,-,TRBV19,11,-,TGTGCCAGTATCCAGGGGAACGAGCAGTACTTC,CASIQGNEQYF
TRBJ2-7,-,TRBV4-3,14,TRBD1,TGCGCCAGCAGCCAAGGGGACAGCACCTACGAGCAGTACTTC,CASSQGDSTYEQYF
TRBJ2-2,-,TRBV24-1,15,TRBD2,TGTGCCACCTCCGGGACTATAACTTCCACCGGGGAGCTGTTTTTT,CATSGTITSTGELFF
TRBJ2-1,once,TRBV6-5,14,TRBD1,TGTGCCAGCAGTTACCGTACGGACAGGGTTGAGCAGTTCTTC,CASSYRTDRVEQFF
TRBJ1-2,-,TRBV5-6,13,-,TGTGCCAGCAGCCTGGGGCAGGGAATTGGCTACACCTTC,CASSLGQGIGYTF
TRBJ1-1,once,TRBV27,13,-,TGTGCCAGCAGTATCCTCTTGGGGCGGAGAGCTTTCTTT,CASSILLGRRAFF
TRBJ1-2,-,TRBV6-5,13,-,TGTGCCAGCAGTTACTCCCCAAGCCACGGCTACACCTTC,CASSYSPSHGYTF
TRBJ2-7,-,TRBV30,15,-,TGTGCCTGGAGTGTACTGAGCGGGCCTCCCTACGAGCAGTACTTC,CAWSVLSGPPYEQYF
TRBJ2-1,-,TRBV28,13,-,TGTGCCAGCAGTAGCGGGTGGGCGAATGAGCAGTTCTTC,CASSSGWANEQFF
TRBJ1-1,-,TRBV30,16,TRBD1,TGTGCCTGGAGTGTACCACAGGGGGAGATGAACACTGAAGCTTTCTTT,CAWSVPQGEMNTEAFF
TRBJ2-7,-,TRBV9,13,-,TGTGCCAGCAGCGTGAGTCCCCTCTACGAGCAGTACTTC,CASSVSPLYEQYF
TRBJ1-6,-,TRBV7-6,15,-,TGTGCCAGCAGCATGAGGACAGAGAAGAATTCACCCCTCCACTTT,CASSMRTEKNSPLHF
TRBJ2-2,-,TRBV5-6,14,-,TGTGCCAGCAGCTTGGCCGGGATGTATGGGGAGCTGTTTTTT,CASSLAGMYGELFF
TRBJ2-3,-,TRBV5-1,15,TRBD2,TGCGCCAGCAGCTTTCTAGCGGGAGGGACAGATACGCAGTATTTT,CASSFLAGGTDTQYF
TRBJ2-1,-,TRBV6-5,14,-,TGTGCCAGCATCGCCCGGACTGGGTACAATGAGCAGTTCTTC,CASIARTGYNEQFF
TRBJ1-2,-,TRBV27,13,-,TGTGCCAGCATTTTCGGGAATCGCTATGGCTACACCTTC,CASIFGNRYGYTF
TRBJ2-5,-,TRBV10-2,15,TRBD2,TGCGCCAGCAAGGACGGGAGGGCCAGTGGGGAGACCCAGTACTTC,CASKDGRASGETQYF
TRBJ1-2,-,TRBV24-1,13,-,TGTGCCACCAGTGCAGGGACTGGGAGTGGCTACACCTTC,CATSAGTGSGYTF